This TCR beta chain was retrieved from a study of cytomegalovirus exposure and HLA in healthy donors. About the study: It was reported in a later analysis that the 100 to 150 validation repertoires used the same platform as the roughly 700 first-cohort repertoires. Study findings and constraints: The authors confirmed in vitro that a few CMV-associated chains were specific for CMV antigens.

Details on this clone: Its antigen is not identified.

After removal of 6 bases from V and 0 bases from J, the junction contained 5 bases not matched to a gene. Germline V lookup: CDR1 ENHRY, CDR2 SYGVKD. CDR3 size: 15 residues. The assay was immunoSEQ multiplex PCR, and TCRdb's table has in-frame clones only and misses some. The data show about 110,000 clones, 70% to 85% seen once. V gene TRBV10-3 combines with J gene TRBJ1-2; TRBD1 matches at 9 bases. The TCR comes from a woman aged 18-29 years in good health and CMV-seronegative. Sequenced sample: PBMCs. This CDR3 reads CAIRGQGGTNYGYTF. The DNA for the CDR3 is TGTGCCATCAGGGGACAGGGAGGGACTAACTATGGCTACACCTTC.